A single sample gave rise to the 7 T cell receptor beta chains below, sequenced in a study of blood T cell repertoires in COVID-19. Clones were sequenced by immunoSEQ multiplex PCR, and TCRdb holds only the in-frame ones, with some missing. This sample has 350,000 to 400,000 clones, with roughly 88% found just once. Source material: PBMCs or T cells enriched from blood (not recorded which). These receptors were taken from a woman aged 25 to 45 with acute COVID-19.

The V gene is TRBV3-1 (or the pseudogene TRBV3-2), the J gene TRBJ1-2, with 10 bases lining up with TRBD1. V gave up 0 bases and J gave up 7 bases; unmatched junction bases: 11. Germline values: CDR1 LGHDT, CDR2 YNNKEL (reference sequence). This CDR3 is 17 amino acids long. The CDR3 is CASSQDGEDRGSLGYTF. DNA for the CDR3: TGTGCCAGCAGCCAAGATGGGGAGGACAGGGGGTCCCTTGGCTACACCTTC.

The chain has TRBV9 and TRBJ1-2, with no clear D. The length of the CDR3 is 13 residues. V was trimmed by 5 bases and J by 6 bases, leaving 14 bases between them. Germline V gene data show CDR1 as SGDLS and CDR2 as YYNGEE. This CDR3 reads CASSEYSGNGYTF. In DNA form, the CDR3 reads TGTGCCAGCAGTGAATACAGCGGGAATGGCTACACCTTC.

The CDR3 DNA sequence: TGTGCCAGCAGCGTTTCCGGGACTAGCGAGTTATACGAGCAGTACTTC. As protein: CASSVSGTSELYEQYF. The chain combines TRBV9 with TRBJ2-7; 10 bases fit TRBD2. J lost 4 bases, V lost 2 bases, and 9 bases had no gene match. Germline V lookup: CDR1 SGDLS, CDR2 YYNGEE. The CDR3 is 16 residues long.

The J gene is TRBJ2-1, the V gene TRBV20-1, with TRBD2 as a possible D gene (6 bases). The CDR3 totals 16 residues. V lost 5 bases and J 0 bases, leaving 17 bases between the germline ends. The germline V gene encodes CDR1 DFQATT and CDR2 SNEGSKA (reference sequence). In DNA, the CDR3 is TGCAGTGCTGGTGAGCGGGTGACGCCCTCCTACAATGAGCAGTTCTTC. It specifies CSAGERVTPSYNEQFF.

This clone appeared a single time. The gene calls are TRBV6-2 or TRBV6-3 and TRBJ1-5; D possibly corresponds to TRBD1 (5 bases). The CDR3 consists of 16 residues. The germline V and J ends were trimmed by 2 bases and 2 bases, with 13 bases remaining between them. Germline values: CDR1 MNHEY, CDR2 SVGEGT. The CDR3 nucleotides are TGTGCCAGCAGTTACCAGGTGGGGGGAGGCAATCAGCCCCAGCATTTT. Translating gives CASSYQVGGGNQPQHF.

This clone was detected only once. The chain is built from TRBV18 and TRBJ1-1; 7 bases align to TRBD1. With V trimmed by 6 bases and J by 0 bases, 4 bases remained unmatched. Per the germline V gene, CDR1 is KGHSH and CDR2 is LQKENI. This CDR3 comprises 14 residues. CDR3 coding DNA: TGTGCCAGCTCCCCGGACAGGTTGAACACTGAAGCTTTCTTT. Translated: CASSPDRLNTEAFF.

As concerns this clone: Other DNA sequences in this sample translate to the same CDR3. J is TRBJ1-1 and V is TRBV20-1; D gene ambiguous. CDR1 DFQATT and CDR2 SNEGSKA come from the germline V gene (reference sequence). The V and J ends lost 5 bases and 4 bases respectively, with 8 bases between them. This CDR3 has 11 residues. CDR3 nucleotides: TGCAGTGCTGCTCGGGGCACTGAAGCTTTCTTT. Its translation: CSAARGTEAFF.